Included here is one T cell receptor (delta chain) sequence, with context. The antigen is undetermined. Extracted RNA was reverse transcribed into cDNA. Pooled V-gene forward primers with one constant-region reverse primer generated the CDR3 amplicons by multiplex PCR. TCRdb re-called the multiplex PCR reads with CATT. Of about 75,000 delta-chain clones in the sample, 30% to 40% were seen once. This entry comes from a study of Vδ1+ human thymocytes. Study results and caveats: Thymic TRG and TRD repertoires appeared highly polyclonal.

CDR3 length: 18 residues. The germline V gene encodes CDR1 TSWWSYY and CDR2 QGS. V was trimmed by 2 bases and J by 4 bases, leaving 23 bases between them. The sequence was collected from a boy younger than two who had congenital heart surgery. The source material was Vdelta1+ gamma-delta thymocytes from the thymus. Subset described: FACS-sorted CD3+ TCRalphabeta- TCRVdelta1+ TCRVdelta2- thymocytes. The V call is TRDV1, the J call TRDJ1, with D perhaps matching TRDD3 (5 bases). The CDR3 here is CALGESSQLVYTSDKLIF. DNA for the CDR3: TGTGCTCTTGGGGAAAGTTCGCAACTGGTCTACACTAGCGATAAACTCATCTTT.